This T cell receptor (beta chain) was profiled in a study of Ad26.COV2.S vaccination and SARS-CoV-2 variants. Study background: Each vaccinee took Ad26.COV2.S intramuscularly, once or twice 56 days apart. Study-wide results and limits: Once vaccination had occurred, spike-specific CD8+ and CD4+ T cell responses reportedly showed substantial breadth. Breadth and depth estimates from TCRs may understate total T cell responses.

In germline, CDR1 is LGHDT, CDR2 YNNKEL (reference sequence). The CDR3 runs to 11 residues. Trimming stripped 4 bases from V and 5 bases from J, with 5 bases between. This clone was seen only once. No antigen is known for it. Treatment given: roughly 20 received Ad26.COV2.S at low or high dose, single or two shots; five or six received placebo; per-sample allocation not given. The samples date from day 63 after the first vaccine or placebo injection. As its vector, the vaccine had Ad26, which expressed Wuhan-strain SARS-CoV-2 spike. TCRdb keeps only in-frame clones here, not all; method: immunoSEQ multiplex PCR. The table shows around 340,000 clones, with 70% to 90% occurring only once.

The clonotype comes from a person between 18 and 65 years old who received the Ad26.COV2.S COVID-19 vaccine or a placebo. Material: peripheral blood, obtained in a trial of Ad26.COV2.S vaccine versus placebo. The chain joins TRBV3-1 (or the pseudogene TRBV3-2) to TRBJ1-2; no firm D call. DNA of the CDR3: TGTGCCAGCAGCCTCCTATATGGCTACACCTTC. As protein: CASSLLYGYTF.